This section outlines one TCR beta chain sequence together with its context. The data belong to a study of blood T cell repertoires in COVID-19. About the study: The cDNA or gDNA used as material had been derived from T cells, B-cell-depleted T cells, or PBMCs.

The CDR3 sequence is 13 residues long. Germline CDR1 MRHNA, CDR2 SNTAGT. The junction had 5 bases not matched to a gene; V was cut back by 8 bases and J by 7 bases. Here immunoSEQ multiplex PCR was the method, and the copy in TCRdb shows in-frame clones only, minus some. Here the sample spans 40,000 to 45,000 clones, more than 90% being singletons. This receptor was obtained from a human donor in a cohort sampled during active COVID-19. The source material was peripheral blood. The chain recombines TRBV6-4 with TRBJ2-1; 10 nucleotides agree with TRBD2. CDR3 amino acids: CASGLAGENEQFF. Here the CDR3 DNA reads TGTGCCAGCGGCCTAGCGGGAGAAAATGAGCAGTTCTTC.